This T cell receptor (beta chain) emerged from a study of T-cell reconstitution after alpha-beta-depleted transplantation in children. Findings and caveats of the study: The authors attributed T-cell counts and diversity one year after transplant mostly to newly produced T cells. Several hundred expanded graft clones reportedly supplied alpha-beta T cells about two months after transplant. Day-60 TCRbeta diversity that was high in some patients was derived from surviving recipient T cells and thymic progenitors.

The CDR3 contains 16 residues. The germline V gene has CDR1 MGHRA and CDR2 YSYEKL. After removal of 1 base from V and 6 bases from J, the junction contained 9 bases not matched to a gene. The table lists this clonotype with many counts. Its target is unknown. Preparing the TCRbeta library involved the use of unique molecular identifiers. One entry per CDR3 protein, called by TCRdb with MiXCR from the PCR reads. The sample holds roughly 340,000 distinct CDR3 sequences, about a sixth seen once. Sequenced here: PBMCs, mostly from graft donor cells, sampled 360 days after TCRalphabeta/CD19-depleted stem cell transplant. The TCR originated in a male patient aged 2-10 years who had a stem cell transplant for acute lymphoblastic leukemia, so the T cells may come from the graft donor. The gene calls are TRBV4-1 and TRBJ2-1, with TRBD2 matching over 7 bases. The CDR3 nucleotides read TGCGCCAGCAGCCAAGGAACCGGGACTATTCTCAATGAGCAGTTCTTC. It yields the protein CASSQGTGTILNEQFF.